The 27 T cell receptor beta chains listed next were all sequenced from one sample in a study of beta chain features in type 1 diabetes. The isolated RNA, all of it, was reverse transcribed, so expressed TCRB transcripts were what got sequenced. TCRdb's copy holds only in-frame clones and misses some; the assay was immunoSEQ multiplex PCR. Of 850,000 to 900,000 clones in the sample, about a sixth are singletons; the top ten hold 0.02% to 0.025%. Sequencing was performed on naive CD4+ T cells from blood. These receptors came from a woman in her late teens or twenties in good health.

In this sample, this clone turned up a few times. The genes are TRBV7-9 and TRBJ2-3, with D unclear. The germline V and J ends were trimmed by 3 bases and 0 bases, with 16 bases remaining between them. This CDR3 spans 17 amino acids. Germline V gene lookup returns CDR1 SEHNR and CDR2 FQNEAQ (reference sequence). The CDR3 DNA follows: TGTGCCAGCAGCTTTTCGGCAGCAAGTTCTAGCACAGATACGCAGTATTTT. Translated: CASSFSAASSSTDTQYF.

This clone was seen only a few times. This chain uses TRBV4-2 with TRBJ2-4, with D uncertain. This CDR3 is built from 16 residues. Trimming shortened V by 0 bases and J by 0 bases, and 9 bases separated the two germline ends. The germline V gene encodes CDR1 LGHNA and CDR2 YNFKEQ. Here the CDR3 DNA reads TGTGCCAGCAGCCAAGACGAAAATCTAGCCAAAAACATTCAGTACTTC. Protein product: CASSQDENLAKNIQYF.

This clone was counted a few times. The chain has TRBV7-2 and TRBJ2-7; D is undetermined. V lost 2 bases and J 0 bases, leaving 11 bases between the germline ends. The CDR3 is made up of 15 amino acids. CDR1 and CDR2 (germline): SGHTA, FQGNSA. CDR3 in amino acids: CASSLLWQISYEQYF. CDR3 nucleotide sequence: TGTGCCAGCAGCTTATTGTGGCAGATCTCCTACGAGCAGTACTTC.

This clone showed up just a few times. The CDR3 DNA is TGTGCCAGCAGCGTAGGCCGCGTGGGCGACTACGAGCAGTACTTC. It specifies CASSVGRVGDYEQYF. This chain joins TRBV9 and TRBJ2-7; D call uncertain. The CDR3 is 15 residues long. Germline V gives CDR1 SGDLS, CDR2 YYNGEE. Trimming shortened V by 0 bases and J by 3 bases, and 13 bases separated the two germline ends.

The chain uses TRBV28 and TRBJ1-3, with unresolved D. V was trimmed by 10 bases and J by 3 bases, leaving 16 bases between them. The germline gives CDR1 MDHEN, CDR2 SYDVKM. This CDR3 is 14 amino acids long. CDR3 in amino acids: CATNTRQNGNTIYF. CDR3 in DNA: TGTGCCACCAACACGAGACAAAATGGAAACACCATATATTTT. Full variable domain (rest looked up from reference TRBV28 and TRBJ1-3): DVKVTQSSRYLVKRTGEKVFLECVQDMDHENMFWYRQDPGLGLRLIYFSYDVKMKEKGDIPEGYSVSREKKERFSLILESASTNQTSMYLCATNTRQNGNTIYFGEGSWLTVV.

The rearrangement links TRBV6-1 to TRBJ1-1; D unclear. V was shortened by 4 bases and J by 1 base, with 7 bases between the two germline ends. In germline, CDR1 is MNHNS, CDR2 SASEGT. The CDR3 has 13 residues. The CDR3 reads CASSGQPNTEAFF. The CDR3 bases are TGTGCCAGCAGTGGCCAGCCGAACACTGAAGCTTTCTTT.

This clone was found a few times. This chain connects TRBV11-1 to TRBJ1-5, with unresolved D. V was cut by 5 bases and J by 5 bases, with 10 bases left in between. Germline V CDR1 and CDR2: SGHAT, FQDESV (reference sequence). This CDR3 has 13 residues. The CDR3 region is CASSVTRDQPQHF. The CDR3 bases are TGTGCCAGCAGCGTAACTAGAGATCAGCCCCAGCATTTT.

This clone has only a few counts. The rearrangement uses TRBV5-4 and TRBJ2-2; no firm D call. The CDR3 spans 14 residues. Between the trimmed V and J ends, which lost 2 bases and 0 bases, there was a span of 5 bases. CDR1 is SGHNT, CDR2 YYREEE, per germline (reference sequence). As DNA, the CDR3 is TGTGCCAGCAGCTTACCAGCGAACACCGGGGAGCTGTTTTTT. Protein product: CASSLPANTGELFF.

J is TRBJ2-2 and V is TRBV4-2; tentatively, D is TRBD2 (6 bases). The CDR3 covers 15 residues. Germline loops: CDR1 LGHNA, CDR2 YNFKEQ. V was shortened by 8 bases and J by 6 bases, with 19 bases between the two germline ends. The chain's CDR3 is CASGWEVGESGELFF. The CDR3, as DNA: TGTGCCAGCGGGTGGGAGGTTGGGGAATCCGGGGAGCTGTTTTTT.

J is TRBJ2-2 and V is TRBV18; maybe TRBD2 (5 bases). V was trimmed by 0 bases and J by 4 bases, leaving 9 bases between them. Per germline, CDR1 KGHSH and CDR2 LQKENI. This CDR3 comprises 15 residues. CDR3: CASSPPRAVTGELFF. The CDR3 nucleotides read TGTGCCAGCTCACCACCTCGAGCGGTCACCGGGGAGCTGTTTTTT.

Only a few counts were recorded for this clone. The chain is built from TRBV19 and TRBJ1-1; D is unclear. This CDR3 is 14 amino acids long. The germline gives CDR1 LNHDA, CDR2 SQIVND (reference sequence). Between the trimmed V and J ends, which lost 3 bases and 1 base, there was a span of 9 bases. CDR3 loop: CASSMEQWNTEAFF. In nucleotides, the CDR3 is TGTGCCAGTAGTATGGAACAGTGGAACACTGAAGCTTTCTTT. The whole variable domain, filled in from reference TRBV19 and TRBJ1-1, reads DGGITQSPKYLFRKEGQNVTLSCEQNLNHDAMYWYRQDPGQGLRLIYYSQIVNDFQKGDIAEGYSVSREKKESFPLTVTSAQKNPTAFYLCASSMEQWNTEAFFGQGTRLTVV.

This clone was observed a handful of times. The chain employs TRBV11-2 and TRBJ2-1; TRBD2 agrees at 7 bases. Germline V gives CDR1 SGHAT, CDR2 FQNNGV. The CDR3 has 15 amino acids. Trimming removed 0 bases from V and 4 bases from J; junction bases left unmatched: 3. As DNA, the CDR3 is TGTGCCAGCAGCTTAGAACACGGGGGGTACAATGAGCAGTTCTTC. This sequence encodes CASSLEHGGYNEQFF.

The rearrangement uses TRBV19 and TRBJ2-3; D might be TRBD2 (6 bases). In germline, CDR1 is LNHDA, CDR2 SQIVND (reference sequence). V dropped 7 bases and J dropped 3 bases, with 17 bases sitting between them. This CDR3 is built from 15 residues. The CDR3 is CASTITGLLTDTQYF. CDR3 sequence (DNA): TGTGCCAGTACGATTACGGGACTCCTAACAGATACGCAGTATTTT.

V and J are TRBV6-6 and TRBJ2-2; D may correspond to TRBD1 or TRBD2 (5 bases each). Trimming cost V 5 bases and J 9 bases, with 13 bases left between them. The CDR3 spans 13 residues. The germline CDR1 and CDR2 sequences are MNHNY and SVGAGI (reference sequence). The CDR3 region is CASSPREYRELFF. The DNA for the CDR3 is TGTGCCAGCAGTCCCAGGGAGTACCGGGAGCTGTTTTTT.

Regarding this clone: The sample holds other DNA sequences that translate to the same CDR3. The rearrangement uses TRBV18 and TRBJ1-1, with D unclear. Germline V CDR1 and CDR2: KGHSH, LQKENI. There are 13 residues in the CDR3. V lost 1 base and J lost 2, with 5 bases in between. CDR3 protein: CASSPQVNTEAFF. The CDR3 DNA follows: TGTGCCAGCTCACCACAGGTAAACACTGAAGCTTTCTTT.

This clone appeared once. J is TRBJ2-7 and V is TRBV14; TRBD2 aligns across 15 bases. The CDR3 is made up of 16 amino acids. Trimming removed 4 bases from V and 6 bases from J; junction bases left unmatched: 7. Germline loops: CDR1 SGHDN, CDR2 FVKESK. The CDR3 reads CASSPTGTSGRFEQYF. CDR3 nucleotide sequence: TGTGCCAGCAGCCCTACAGGGACTAGCGGGAGGTTCGAGCAGTACTTC.

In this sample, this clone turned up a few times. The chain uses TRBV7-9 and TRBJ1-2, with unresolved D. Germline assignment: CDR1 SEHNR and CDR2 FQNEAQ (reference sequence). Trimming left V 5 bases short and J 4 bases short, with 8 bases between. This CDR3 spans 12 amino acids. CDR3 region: CASSGWGYGYTF. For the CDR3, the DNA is TGTGCCAGCAGCGGTTGGGGCTATGGCTACACCTTC.

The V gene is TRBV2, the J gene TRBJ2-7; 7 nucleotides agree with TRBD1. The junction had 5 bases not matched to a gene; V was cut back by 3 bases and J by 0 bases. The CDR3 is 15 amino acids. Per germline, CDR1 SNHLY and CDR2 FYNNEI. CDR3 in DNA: TGTGCCAGCAGTGAGTGGGGACAGACCTCCTACGAGCAGTACTTC. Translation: CASSEWGQTSYEQYF.

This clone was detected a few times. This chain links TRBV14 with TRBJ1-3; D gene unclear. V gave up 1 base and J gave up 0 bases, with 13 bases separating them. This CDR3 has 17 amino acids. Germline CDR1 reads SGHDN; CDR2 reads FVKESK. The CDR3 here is CASSQVPNWSSGNTIYF. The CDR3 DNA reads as TGTGCCAGCAGCCAAGTCCCCAACTGGAGCTCTGGAAACACCATATATTTT.

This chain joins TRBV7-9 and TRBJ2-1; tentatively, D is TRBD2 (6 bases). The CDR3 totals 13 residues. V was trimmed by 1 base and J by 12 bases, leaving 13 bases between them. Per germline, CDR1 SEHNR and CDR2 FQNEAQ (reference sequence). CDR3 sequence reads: CASSLGRADPQFF. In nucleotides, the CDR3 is TGTGCCAGCAGCTTAGGGAGGGCCGACCCGCAGTTCTTC.

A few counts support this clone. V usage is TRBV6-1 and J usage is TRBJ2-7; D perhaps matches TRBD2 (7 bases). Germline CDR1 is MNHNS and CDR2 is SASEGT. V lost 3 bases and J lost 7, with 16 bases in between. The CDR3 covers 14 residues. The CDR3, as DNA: TGTGCCAGCAGTGAGGAGGGGGTAGCGGGTGAGCAGTACTTC. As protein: CASSEEGVAGEQYF.

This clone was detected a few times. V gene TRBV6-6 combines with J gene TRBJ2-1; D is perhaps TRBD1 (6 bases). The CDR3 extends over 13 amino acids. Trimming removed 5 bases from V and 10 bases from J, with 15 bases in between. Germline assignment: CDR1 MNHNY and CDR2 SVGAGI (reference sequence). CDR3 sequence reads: CASSREQGWEQFF. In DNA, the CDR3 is TGTGCCAGCAGTCGGGAACAGGGTTGGGAGCAGTTCTTC.

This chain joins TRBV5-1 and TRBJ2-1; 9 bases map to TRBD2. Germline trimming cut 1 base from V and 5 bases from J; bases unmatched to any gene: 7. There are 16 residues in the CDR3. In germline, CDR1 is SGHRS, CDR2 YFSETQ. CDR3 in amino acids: CASSLPASGVNNEQFF. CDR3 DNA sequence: TGCGCCAGCAGCTTGCCCGCTAGCGGGGTAAACAATGAGCAGTTCTTC.

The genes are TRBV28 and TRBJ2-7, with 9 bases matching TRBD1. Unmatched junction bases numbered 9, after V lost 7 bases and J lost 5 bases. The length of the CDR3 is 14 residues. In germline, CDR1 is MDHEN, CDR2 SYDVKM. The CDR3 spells CASTRLQGADEQYF. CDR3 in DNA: TGTGCCAGCACCAGGCTACAGGGGGCAGACGAGCAGTACTTC. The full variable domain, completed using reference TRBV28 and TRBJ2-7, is DVKVTQSSRYLVKRTGEKVFLECVQDMDHENMFWYRQDPGLGLRLIYFSYDVKMKEKGDIPEGYSVSREKKERFSLILESASTNQTSMYLCASTRLQGADEQYFGPGTRLTVT.

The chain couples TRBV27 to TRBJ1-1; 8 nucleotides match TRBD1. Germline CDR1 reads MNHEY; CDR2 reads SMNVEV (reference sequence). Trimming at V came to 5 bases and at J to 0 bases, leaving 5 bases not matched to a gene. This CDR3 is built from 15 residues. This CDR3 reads CASSRQGKMNTEAFF. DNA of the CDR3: TGTGCCAGCAGTAGACAGGGGAAGATGAACACTGAAGCTTTCTTT.

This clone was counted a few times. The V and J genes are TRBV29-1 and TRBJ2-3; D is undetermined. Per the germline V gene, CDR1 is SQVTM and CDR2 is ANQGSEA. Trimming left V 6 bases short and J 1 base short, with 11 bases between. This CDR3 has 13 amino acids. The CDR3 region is CSVRAHGTDTQYF. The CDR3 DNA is TGCAGCGTCCGGGCCCACGGCACAGATACGCAGTATTTT.

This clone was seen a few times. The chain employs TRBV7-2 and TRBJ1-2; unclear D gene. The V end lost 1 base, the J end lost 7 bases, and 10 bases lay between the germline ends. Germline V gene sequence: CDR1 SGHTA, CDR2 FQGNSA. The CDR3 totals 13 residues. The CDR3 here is CASSLGSWGGYTF. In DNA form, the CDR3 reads TGTGCCAGCAGCTTAGGGTCGTGGGGTGGCTACACCTTC. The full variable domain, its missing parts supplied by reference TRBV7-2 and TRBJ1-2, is GAGVSQSPSNKVTEKGKDVELRCDPISGHTALYWYRQSLGQGLEFLIYFQGNSAPDKSGLPSDRFSAERTGGSVSTLTIQRTQQEDSAVYLCASSLGSWGGYTFGSGTRLTVV.